These 8 T cell receptor beta chains came from one sample sequenced in a study of CD8 T cells in Susac syndrome. Random hexamers primed reverse transcription of about 0.5 to 1 ug RNA. MiXCR was run by TCRdb on the immunoSEQ multiplex PCR reads, yielding one entry per CDR3 protein. Altogether 100,000 to 150,000 distinct CDR3 sequences are present, about 94% being singletons, with the ten largest covering about 0.29%. Sequenced material: CD8+ T cells from PBMCs. The receptors stem from a human donor with Susac syndrome.

CDR3 region: CASSLGDLAGNQPQHF. The CDR3 nucleotides are TGTGCCAGCAGCTTAGGGGACTTGGCGGGCAATCAGCCCCAGCATTTT. This chain joins TRBV7-9 and TRBJ1-5, with D tentatively TRBD1 (5 bases). Germline CDR1 SEHNR, CDR2 FQNEAQ (reference sequence). This CDR3 contains 16 residues. V was shortened by 1 base and J by 2 bases, with 12 bases between the two germline ends.

The chain joins TRBV7-9 to TRBJ1-2, with 8 nucleotides matching TRBD1. From germline, CDR1 is SEHNR and CDR2 FQNEAQ (reference sequence). V was clipped by 5 bases and J by 5 bases; unmatched bases: 10. CDR3 size: 15 residues. The CDR3 loop reads CASSPGQAVLYGYTF. In DNA, the CDR3 is TGTGCCAGCAGCCCGGGACAGGCGGTCCTTTATGGCTACACCTTC. The whole variable domain, filled in from reference TRBV7-9 and TRBJ1-2, reads DTGVSQNPRHKITKRGQNVTFRCDPISEHNRLYWYRQTLGQGPEFLTYFQNEAQLEKSRLLSDRFSAERPKGSFSTLEIQRTEQGDSAMYLCASSPGQAVLYGYTFGSGTRLTVV.

This chain joins TRBV4-1 and TRBJ2-3; 8 bases match TRBD2. The CDR3 has 17 amino acids. Germline CDR1 and CDR2: MGHRA and YSYEKL. The junction had 10 bases not matched to a gene; V was cut back by 4 bases and J by 1 base. The CDR3 DNA reads TGCGCCAGCAGCCCTTGGGGGAGCGGGGGAGGCACAGATACGCAGTATTTT. This gives the protein CASSPWGSGGGTDTQYF.

Only one count was recorded for this clonotype. The genes are TRBV10-3 and TRBJ2-2; D perhaps matches TRBD1 (5 bases). CDR1 is ENHRY and CDR2 is SYGVKD in the germline V gene. The CDR3 is 16 amino acids. Between the trimmed V and J ends, which lost 4 bases and 1 base, there was a span of 13 bases. The CDR3 DNA reads as TGTGCCATCAGTGTGGGGCAGGAAGGGAACACCGGGGAGCTGTTTTTT. It is translated as CAISVGQEGNTGELFF.

With regard to this clonotype: An end of the junction does not agree with germline; a read error may underlie this. This chain connects TRBV7-6 to TRBJ2-7; 9 bases agree with TRBD2. The CDR3 runs 13 residues. Germline values: CDR1 SGHVS, CDR2 FNYEAQ. The CDR3 DNA reads as TGTGCCAGCAGCCTAGCGGGGACCGACGAGCAGTACTTC. Amino acid sequence: CASSLAGTDEQYF. Full variable domain (remainder filled in from reference TRBV7-6 and TRBJ2-7): GAGVSQSPRYKVTKRGQDVALRCDPISGHVSLYWYRQALGQGPEFLTYFNYEAQQDKSGLPNDRFSAERPEGSISTLTIQRTEQRDSAMYRCASSLAGTDEQYFGPGTRLTVT.

The rearrangement links TRBV19 to TRBJ1-4, with D perhaps matching TRBD1 (5 bases). Deletions cut 5 bases from V and 0 bases from J, with 10 bases between. Germline CDR1 LNHDA, CDR2 SQIVND (reference sequence). This CDR3 region has 15 residues. CDR3 nucleotides: TGTGCCAGTAGTTCCCTGGGGGCAACTAATGAAAAACTGTTTTTT. Encoded protein: CASSSLGATNEKLFF.

The gene calls are TRBV20-1 and TRBJ2-1, with 9 bases fitting TRBD2. V was clipped by 0 bases and J by 8 bases; unmatched bases: 8. This CDR3 contains 15 residues. The germline V gene encodes CDR1 DFQATT and CDR2 SNEGSKA (reference sequence). The CDR3 protein is CSAREAGGPLDEQFF. The CDR3 DNA follows: TGCAGTGCTAGAGAGGCGGGGGGGCCCTTGGATGAGCAGTTCTTC.

The sample holds one count of this clonotype. The rearrangement uses TRBV27 and TRBJ1-1; 11 bases are a match to TRBD1. V lost 4 bases to trimming and J lost 2 bases; unmatched junction nucleotides: 3. CDR3 length: 15 residues. Germline V lookup: CDR1 MNHEY, CDR2 SMNVEV (reference sequence). CDR3 protein: CASSSGQGVNTEAFF. CDR3 nucleotide sequence: TGTGCCAGCAGTTCGGGACAGGGGGTCAACACTGAAGCTTTCTTT.